This is a list of T cell receptor beta chains from one sample in a study of T cell responses to AZD1222 COVID-19 vaccine. The assay was immunoSEQ multiplex PCR, and TCRdb's table has in-frame clones only and misses some. Among roughly 140,000 clones, approximately 89% were seen once, and the ten largest hold around 5%. The sample here was peripheral blood, taken on day 0 of AZD1222 vaccination. These receptors all come from an adult in good health. Both conserved end residues are part of each CDR3. Each record gives: J gene, clone size, D gene, V gene, CDR3 DNA, CDR3 protein. A D gene is named only where the DNA matches it firmly. The size of a clone is reported for some rows only, either as once, few or many, or as a class for expanded clones.

TRBJ2-5 | NA | NA | TRBV6-6 | TGTGCCAGCAGTTCGGACGGAGGGCAAGAGACCCAGTACTTC | CASSSDGGQETQYF
TRBJ1-6 | NA | NA | TRBV11-1 | TGTGCCAGCAGCCTCGGGACCGGCAATAATTCACCCCTCCACTTT | CASSLGTGNNSPLHF
TRBJ2-7 | NA | NA | TRBV19 | TGTGCCAGTAGTATGGGAGCGGAGGCCTACGAGCAGTACTTC | CASSMGAEAYEQYF
TRBJ1-6 | NA | NA | TRBV19 | TGTGCCAGTAGTATAGTCGGCAGCTCCGCGGCCTCACCCCTCCACTTT | CASSIVGSSAASPLHF
TRBJ1-1 | NA | NA | TRBV4-3 | TGCGCCAGCAGCCAATATGTCGGGAACACTGAAGCTTTCTTT | CASSQYVGNTEAFF
TRBJ2-4 | medium-sized | NA | TRBV9 | TGTGCCAGCAGCCCCCAGGATCTGGGGGGCATTCAGTACTTC | CASSPQDLGGIQYF
TRBJ2-5 | NA | TRBD2 | TRBV6-1 | TGTGCCAGCAGTGAAATCCGAGACCTCGGGGGGGAGACCCAGTACTTC | CASSEIRDLGGETQYF
TRBJ2-7 | NA | TRBD2 | TRBV7-2 | TGTGCCAGCAGGAGGGGCGGGGGTGACTCCTACGAGCAGTACTTC | CASRRGGGDSYEQYF
TRBJ1-5 | NA | NA | TRBV2 | TGTGCCAGCAGTCGGCTTAATAGCAATCAGCCCCAGCATTTT | CASSRLNSNQPQHF
TRBJ1-1 | NA | NA | TRBV19 | TGTGCCAGTCTAACCCACACGGGCTCCGACCTGAACATGAACACTGAAGCTTTCTTT | CASLTHTGSDLNMNTEAFF
TRBJ2-7 | once | NA | TRBV11-2 | TGTGCCAGCAGTCTTCTATTAAAGGGGTGGGAGCAGTACTTC | CASSLLLKGWEQYF
TRBJ2-7 | NA | NA | TRBV7-2 | TGTGCCAGCAGCGGACATTTCAGCTCCTACGAGCAGTACTTC | CASSGHFSSYEQYF
TRBJ1-2 | NA | NA | TRBV6-5 | TGTGCCAGCACCGGCGGCTATGGCTACACCTTC | CASTGGYGYTF
TRBJ2-3 | NA | NA | TRBV2 | TGTGCCAGCAGTGAAGGAGGGAGGACGACAGATACGCAGTATTTT | CASSEGGRTTDTQYF
TRBJ2-6 | NA | NA | TRBV6-1 | TGTGCCAGCAGTGAAACCCTGCTCCTCTCTGGGGCCAACGTCCTGACTTTC | CASSETLLLSGANVLTF
TRBJ1-2 | NA | NA | TRBV4-1 | TGCGCCAGCAGGCTTGGCCCGGGGGGAAACTATGGCTACACCTTC | CASRLGPGGNYGYTF
TRBJ2-7 | NA | TRBD1 | TRBV13 | TGTGCCAGCAGCCCCGGGACAGGGGGAGGAGAGCAGTACTTC | CASSPGTGGGEQYF
TRBJ1-5 | NA | NA | TRBV28 | TGTGCCAGTCTGGGACTCAATCAGCCCCAGCATTTT | CASLGLNQPQHF
TRBJ1-2 | NA | TRBD1 | TRBV6-2/TRBV6-3 | TGTGCCAGCAGTGACCGGGACAGGGGGGCCTATGGCTACACCTTC | CASSDRDRGAYGYTF
TRBJ2-3 | NA | TRBD2 | TRBV7-6 | TGTGCCAGCAGCTTTAGAGTAGCGGGAGGCACAGATACGCAGTATTTT | CASSFRVAGGTDTQYF
TRBJ1-2 | NA | NA | TRBV7-2 | TGTGCCAGCAGCTTAGGAGGAATCGGCTATGGCTACACCTTC | CASSLGGIGYGYTF
TRBJ2-5 | NA | NA | TRBV7-2 | TGTGCCAGCAGCTTTGGGGAGACCCAGTACTTC | CASSFGETQYF
TRBJ1-1 | NA | TRBD1 | TRBV30 | TGTGCCTGGAGTCTTCCGGGACAGGGGAGGTCAGGAGCTTTCTTT | CAWSLPGQGRSGAFF
TRBJ1-6 | NA | NA | TRBV20-1 | TGCAGTGCTAGTTTGGCCTCGCAGGAAGTACCACCCCTCCACTTT | CSASLASQEVPPLHF
TRBJ2-7 | NA | TRBD1 | TRBV9 | TGTGCCAGCAGCGTAGGGTCGGGACAGGGATCCTACGAGCAGTACTTC | CASSVGSGQGSYEQYF
TRBJ2-3 | NA | TRBD1 | TRBV9 | TGTGCCAGTTCCGGGACAGGGCGGCGGGCAGATACGCAGTATTTT | CASSGTGRRADTQYF
TRBJ1-5 | NA | NA | TRBV6-5 | TGTGCCAGCACCGGGCAGGGGAATCAGCCCCAGCATTTT | CASTGQGNQPQHF
TRBJ1-1 | NA | NA | TRBV18 | TGTGCCAGCTCTGGGACACCCGACACTGAAGCTTTCTTT | CASSGTPDTEAFF
TRBJ1-1 | once | NA | TRBV9 | TGTGCCAGCAGCGGGGGCCCGGGGGGCGCGAACACTGAAGCTTTCTTT | CASSGGPGGANTEAFF
TRBJ2-5 | NA | TRBD2 | TRBV7-6 | TGTGCCAGCAGCACAGAGCGGGGTAGGGGAGAGACCCAGTACTTC | CASSTERGRGETQYF
TRBJ2-1 | NA | TRBD1 | TRBV18 | TGTGCCAGCTCCGGTCTCCTGGGACAGGGGGCCTTAGAGCAGTTCTTC | CASSGLLGQGALEQFF
TRBJ2-7 | NA | NA | TRBV20-1 | TGCAGTGCTAGTAGGGGGGAGGGGGGCTGGTTCGAGCAGTACTTC | CSASRGEGGWFEQYF
TRBJ2-7 | NA | TRBD1 | TRBV18 | TGTGCCAGCTCACCCGCGACAGGGGACTCCTACGAGCAGTACTTC | CASSPATGDSYEQYF
TRBJ2-2 | NA | TRBD1 | TRBV28 | TGTGCCAGCTTTGCCGGGGACAGGGTCCCCGGGGAGCTGTTTTTT | CASFAGDRVPGELFF
TRBJ2-7 | NA | NA | TRBV27 | TGTGCCAGCAGTTTATTTGCGGATAGCTCCTACGAGCAGTACTTC | CASSLFADSSYEQYF
TRBJ2-5 | NA | NA | TRBV7-3 | TGTGCCAGCAGTCTCGCAGGGTTGGGGGAGACCCAGTACTTC | CASSLAGLGETQYF
TRBJ2-4 | NA | NA | TRBV6-5 | TGTGCCAGCAGTCAGCGACAGGGAGGAATAGTCATTCAGTACTTC | CASSQRQGGIVIQYF
TRBJ1-6 | NA | TRBD1 | TRBV5-6 | TGTGCCAGCAGCTCCGGACAGGGGGCTTCACCCCTCCACTTT | CASSSGQGASPLHF
TRBJ1-6 | NA | TRBD1 | TRBV20-1 | TGCAGTGCTAGTAAGCCGGACAGGGCTTCACCCCTCCACTTT | CSASKPDRASPLHF
TRBJ2-7 | once | NA | TRBV6-1 | TGTGCCAGCAGTGAAGGACCTATATCCTACGAGCAGTACTTC | CASSEGPISYEQYF
TRBJ1-6 | NA | TRBD1 | TRBV6-2/TRBV6-3 | TGTGCCAGCAGTTTGGACAGGGGGGATAATTCACCCCTCCACTTT | CASSLDRGDNSPLHF
TRBJ2-1 | NA | TRBD1 | TRBV7-9 | TGTGCCAGCAGCTTGGGACAGTACAATGAGCAGTTCTTC | CASSLGQYNEQFF
TRBJ2-5 | once | TRBD1 | TRBV18 | TGTGCCAGCTCACCAAGGACAGGGGATTGGGAGACCCAGTACTTC | CASSPRTGDWETQYF
TRBJ2-5 | NA | NA | TRBV9 | TGTGCCAGCAGCGGAGGGGTAGGGGGAGCGGGCCAAGAGACCCAGTACTTC | CASSGGVGGAGQETQYF
TRBJ1-5 | NA | TRBD1 | TRBV24-1 | TGTGCCACCAGTGAAGGACAGGGGCCGTTCAATCAGCCCCAGCATTTT | CATSEGQGPFNQPQHF
TRBJ2-1 | once | NA | TRBV28 | TGTGCCAGCAGTTTAGCGAACTATGAGCAGTTCTTC | CASSLANYEQFF
TRBJ2-6 | NA | NA | TRBV7-6 | TGTGCCAGCAGCGTTAGCCCCTCTGGGGCCAACGTCCTGACTTTC | CASSVSPSGANVLTF
TRBJ2-1 | NA | TRBD2 | TRBV20-1 | TGCAGTGCTAGTCCATGGGCGGGGACTAGCGGGAGGGCCGGTTTGTACAATGAGCAGTTCTTC | CSASPWAGTSGRAGLYNEQFF
TRBJ1-5 | NA | NA | TRBV6-5 | TGTGCCAGCAGTTACTCGATTTATACGGGTCAGCCCCAGCATTTT | CASSYSIYTGQPQHF
TRBJ2-3 | NA | NA | TRBV7-2 | TGTGCCAGCAGCAGCCCCTCTATTGTCGCAGATACGCAGTATTTT | CASSSPSIVADTQYF
TRBJ2-3 | NA | NA | TRBV24-1 | TGTGCCGTCCGGGCCCGAATCGCAGATACGCAGTATTTT | CAVRARIADTQYF
TRBJ1-6 | NA | NA | TRBV27 | TGTGCCAGCAGGGCCTGGTATGTCTCGGGGTTCAATTCACCCCTCCACTTT | CASRAWYVSGFNSPLHF
TRBJ2-7 | NA | NA | TRBV6-5 | TGTGCCAGCAGAAGGGCGGGGACAGCATCCTACGAGCAGTACTTC | CASRRAGTASYEQYF
TRBJ2-7 | NA | NA | TRBV6-5 | TGTGCCAGCAGTTATGGTTGGACCTACGAGCAGTACTTC | CASSYGWTYEQYF
TRBJ1-1 | NA | NA | TRBV19 | TGTGCCAGTAGTATCGGGGTAACTGAAGCTTTCTTT | CASSIGVTEAFF